These 29 T cell receptor beta chains share one sample of origin, sequenced in a study of sequential checkpoint blockade in melanoma. Repertoires were generated with immunoSEQ multiplex PCR, while TCRdb's copy carries only in-frame clones and drops some. The table shows about 12,000 clones, with approximately 27% occurring only once. Sample treatment: randomized to nivolumab then ipilimumab (arm A) or the reverse (arm B). The sequencing here drew on tumor tissue (inferred from file names), taken from a patient given nivolumab and ipilimumab in sequence. The source of these receptors is a human donor with melanoma.

This chain uses TRBV5-1 with TRBJ2-5; 7 bases line up with TRBD2. Germline-derived CDR1 and CDR2 are SGHRS and YFSETQ. Unmatched junction bases numbered 6, after V lost 1 base and J lost 0 bases. The CDR3 spans 16 residues. The CDR3 spells CASSLWQGLNQETQYF. The DNA of the CDR3 is TGCGCCAGCAGCTTGTGGCAGGGACTAAACCAAGAGACCCAGTACTTC.

This clone was observed a handful of times. The chain uses TRBV4-1 and TRBJ1-2, with 8 bases fitting TRBD1. The CDR3 length is 16 residues. Trimming cost V 3 bases and J 2 bases; bases outside gene matches: 8. CDR1 and CDR2 from the germline V gene are MGHRA and YSYEKL. CDR3 protein: CASSHSPGDRNYGYTF. The CDR3 DNA is TGCGCCAGCAGCCATTCCCCCGGGGACAGGAACTATGGCTACACCTTC.

The sample holds a few counts of this clone. This chain uses TRBV11-3 with TRBJ2-2, with 7 bases lining up with TRBD2. The ends lost 3 bases at V and 1 base at J; junction bases unmatched: 5. The CDR3 extends over 16 amino acids. Germline-derived CDR1 and CDR2 are SGHNT and YENEEA. Here the CDR3 DNA reads TGTGCCAGCAGCTTCACGGGGGGATGGAACACCGGGGAGCTGTTTTTT. It specifies CASSFTGGWNTGELFF. Together with reference TRBV11-3 and TRBJ2-2, the CDR3 gives the full variable domain: EAGVVQSPRYKIIEKKQPVAFWCNPISGHNTLYWYLQNLGQGPELLIRYENEEAVDDSQLPKDRFSAERLKGVDSTLKIQPAELGDSAVYLCASSFTGGWNTGELFFGEGSRLTVL.

This clone was seen more than once but under ten times. The chain joins TRBV7-7 to TRBJ2-1; TRBD1 agrees at 10 bases. The CDR3 is 17 residues long. V shed 5 bases and J 7 bases; nucleotides not matched to a gene: 14. CDR1 and CDR2 from the germline V gene are SSHAT and FNYEAQ (reference sequence). The CDR3 bases are TGTGCCAGCAGCGGGGACAGGGGCCAGCTGGCAATTAATGAGCAGTTCTTC. Protein sequence: CASSGDRGQLAINEQFF.

This clone showed up just a few times. The genes are TRBV11-3 and TRBJ2-1; D may be TRBD2 (6 bases). The germline CDR1 and CDR2 sequences are SGHNT and YENEEA. V lost 4 bases, J lost 8 bases, and 18 bases lay in between. CDR3 length: 15 residues. CDR3 protein: CASSSIRGGDHEQFF. The CDR3 DNA sequence: TGTGCCAGCAGCTCCATCCGGGGAGGAGATCATGAGCAGTTCTTC.

The rearrangement uses TRBV14 and TRBJ2-2, with D perhaps TRBD1 or TRBD2 (5 bases each). This CDR3 has 15 amino acids. The ends were cut back, 1 base at V and 4 bases at J, with 10 bases in the middle. Germline CDR1 SGHDN, CDR2 FVKESK. The DNA of the CDR3 is TGTGCCAGCAGCCAAGGGGGCGCGGGCACCGGGGAGCTGTTTTTT. It translates to CASSQGGAGTGELFF.

This clone was picked up many times. The V call is TRBV11-3, the J call TRBJ1-1, with 7 bases that match TRBD1. The CDR3 has 16 residues. Trimming at V came to 0 bases and at J to 5 bases, leaving 9 bases not matched to a gene. CDR1 is SGHNT and CDR2 is YENEEA in the germline V gene. The CDR3 region is CASSLDREQGNTEAFF. CDR3 DNA: TGTGCCAGCAGCTTAGATCGGGAACAGGGGAATACTGAAGCTTTCTTT. Supplemented by reference TRBV11-3 and TRBJ1-1, the full variable domain reads EAGVVQSPRYKIIEKKQPVAFWCNPISGHNTLYWYLQNLGQGPELLIRYENEEAVDDSQLPKDRFSAERLKGVDSTLKIQPAELGDSAVYLCASSLDREQGNTEAFFGQGTRLTVV.

The chain employs TRBV6-8 and TRBJ1-1; TRBD1 agrees at 11 bases. Per the germline V gene, CDR1 is MNHGY and CDR2 is SAAAGT. The trim removed 4 bases at V and 5 bases at J, leaving 9 bases unmatched. The CDR3 covers 16 residues. The chain's CDR3 is CASSFPGQGGYTEAFF. CDR3 DNA: TGTGCCAGCAGTTTTCCGGGACAGGGGGGTTATACTGAAGCTTTCTTT.

The rearrangement uses TRBV4-1 and TRBJ2-1, with 7 bases identical to TRBD2. There are 18 residues in the CDR3. CDR1 and CDR2 (germline): MGHRA, YSYEKL. The J segment lost 5 bases and the V segment lost 4 bases, leaving 17 bases of the junction unmatched. The CDR3 loop is CASSLFPRGWGRHNEQFF. In DNA, the CDR3 is TGCGCCAGCAGCCTCTTCCCGCGGGGGTGGGGGAGACACAATGAGCAGTTCTTC.

This clone was seen a few times. The V and J genes are TRBV6-8 and TRBJ2-1; 14 bases are shared with TRBD2. The V and J ends lost 6 bases and 9 bases, in that order; junction bases with no gene match: 7. This CDR3 is 15 amino acids long. From germline, CDR1 is MNHGY and CDR2 SAAAGT. The CDR3 nucleotides read TGTGCCAGCAGAGAGACTAGCGGGGGGGCTGCTGAGCAGTTCTTC. It translates to CASRETSGGAAEQFF.

This clone was seen at least ten times. The V call is TRBV19, the J call TRBJ1-1; 8 nucleotides line up with TRBD1. Germline CDR1 reads LNHDA; CDR2 reads SQIVND (reference sequence). Unmatched junction bases numbered 8, after V lost 6 bases and J lost 5 bases. The CDR3 has 14 residues. The CDR3 DNA is TGTGCCAGTAGCCTACAGGGGGGAGGTACTGAAGCTTTCTTT. This sequence encodes CASSLQGGGTEAFF.

The chain is built from TRBV14 and TRBJ1-2, with D tentatively TRBD1 (5 bases). The CDR3 spans 18 residues. Per the germline V gene, CDR1 is SGHDN and CDR2 is FVKESK. V lost 3 bases and J 5 bases, leaving 25 bases between the germline ends. CDR3: CASSHLGDPRQSPYGYTF. Here the CDR3 DNA reads TGTGCCAGCAGCCACCTGGGTGACCCGCGACAGTCCCCTTATGGCTACACCTTC.

The chain links TRBV18 to TRBJ2-5, with 12 bases matching TRBD1. The CDR3 loop spans 14 amino acids. After removal of 3 bases from V and 4 bases from J, the junction contained 0 bases not matched to a gene. The germline V gene has CDR1 KGHSH and CDR2 LQKENI. The DNA for the CDR3 is TGTGCCAGCTCACCGGGACAGGGGGCAGAGACCCAGTACTTC. Its translation: CASSPGQGAETQYF.

This clone was seen at least ten times. The chain employs TRBV11-3 and TRBJ2-7; 11 bases line up with TRBD1. This CDR3 has 14 amino acids. J was trimmed by 6 bases and V by 5 bases; bases with no gene match: 6. Germline values: CDR1 SGHNT, CDR2 YENEEA. CDR3 region: CASSAADRGREQYF. CDR3 nucleotide sequence: TGTGCCAGCAGCGCGGCGGACAGGGGGCGCGAGCAGTACTTC.

This chain uses TRBV11-3 with TRBJ1-2; D gene unclear. The CDR3 is 14 amino acids. V was clipped by 6 bases and J by 2 bases, with 13 bases between them. The V gene's germline CDR1 is SGHNT and CDR2 YENEEA. CDR3 DNA: TGTGCCAGCAGACCTCTGGATGCGAACTATGGCTACACCTTC. This translates into CASRPLDANYGYTF.

There are many counts of this clone. V gene TRBV4-1 combines with J gene TRBJ2-1; the D call may be TRBD1 or TRBD2 (6 bases each). Germline V gene data show CDR1 as MGHRA and CDR2 as YSYEKL. This CDR3 contains 18 residues. Trimming took 4 bases from V and 4 from J, leaving 23 bases between them. CDR3 loop: CASSRNFLGGLRYNEQFF. The CDR3, as DNA: TGCGCCAGCAGCCGGAACTTTCTCGGGGGCCTGAGATACAATGAGCAGTTCTTC.

The chain combines TRBV18 with TRBJ1-2; D is unresolved. CDR3 length: 14 amino acids. Germline V gene data show CDR1 as KGHSH and CDR2 as LQKENI. Trimming took 0 bases from V and 4 from J, leaving 9 bases between them. DNA of the CDR3: TGTGCCAGCTCACCACCGATACGGCTCTATGGCTACACCTTC. This codes for CASSPPIRLYGYTF.

The chain uses TRBV25-1 and TRBJ2-2; maybe TRBD2 (6 bases). There are 15 residues in the CDR3. Trimming took off 7 bases at V and 6 bases at J, with 18 bases between the two ends. Germline CDR1 is MGHDK and CDR2 is SYGVNS. The CDR3 reads CASTLGGLKAGELFF. In DNA, the CDR3 is TGTGCCAGCACTCTAGGAGGGTTGAAGGCCGGGGAGCTGTTTTTT.

The chain uses TRBV5-1 and TRBJ2-3; weak D call: TRBD2 (6 bases). Per the germline V gene, CDR1 is SGHRS and CDR2 is YFSETQ. CDR3 size: 15 residues. Trimming stripped 3 bases from V and 3 bases from J, with 14 bases between. The CDR3: CASSWTIGETDTQYF. The DNA for the CDR3 is TGCGCCAGCAGCTGGACTATTGGGGAGACAGATACGCAGTATTTT.

This clone was counted at least ten times. The chain employs TRBV9 and TRBJ1-5; D perhaps matches TRBD1 (5 bases). Trimming removed 5 bases from V and 3 bases from J, with 21 bases in between. The CDR3 has 17 amino acids. The V gene's germline CDR1 is SGDLS and CDR2 YYNGEE. CDR3 DNA sequence: TGTGCCAGCAGTGAACATCAGTCCCTCGGGGCCAATCAGCCCCAGCATTTT. Translating gives CASSEHQSLGANQPQHF.

The chain has TRBV10-2 and TRBJ1-5; D is undetermined. The CDR3 runs 15 residues. Looked up from germline, CDR1 is WSHSY and CDR2 is SAAADI. V was clipped by 2 bases and J by 0 bases, with 8 bases between them. CDR3 coding DNA: TGCGCCAGCAGTGAGAGCAGGCGTAGCAATCAGCCCCAGCATTTT. Residues: CASSESRRSNQPQHF.

J is TRBJ2-3 and V is TRBV4-1, with D tentatively TRBD1 or TRBD2 (5 bases each). The CDR3 totals 17 residues. Germline CDR1 and CDR2: MGHRA and YSYEKL. Trimming cost V 0 bases and J 4 bases, with 17 bases left between them. CDR3 in amino acids: CASSQDGSSGRADTQYF. The CDR3 nucleotides are TGCGCCAGCAGCCAAGATGGGAGTTCGGGGCGGGCAGATACGCAGTATTTT.

This clone was counted at least ten times. The chain links TRBV6-8 to TRBJ2-5, with D perhaps matching TRBD1 or TRBD2 (7 bases each). The CDR3 loop spans 18 amino acids. Trimming pared 7 bases from V and 5 bases from J, leaving 29 bases between. Germline CDR1 is MNHGY and CDR2 is SAAAGT. CDR3 sequence (DNA): TGTGCCAGCACCCACACTGGGGGGGACAGACCCGTAGGGGAGACCCAGTACTTC. The encoded protein is CASTHTGGDRPVGETQYF.

The chain combines TRBV19 with TRBJ2-7, with 9 nucleotides matching TRBD2. The length of the CDR3 is 17 residues. With V trimmed by 8 bases and J by 2 bases, 16 bases remained unmatched. Germline V lookup: CDR1 LNHDA, CDR2 SQIVND (reference sequence). CDR3 nucleotide sequence: TGTGCCAGTCCACGGAGCGGGGGGCGTATCCAGACCTACGAGCAGTACGTC. The encoded protein is CASPRSGGRIQTYEQYV.

By share, this clone counts as medium-sized. The V and J genes are TRBV28 and TRBJ2-7; 8 positions match TRBD1. Germline trimming cut 2 bases from V and 6 bases from J; bases unmatched to any gene: 6. Looked up from germline, CDR1 is MDHEN and CDR2 is SYDVKM. The CDR3 consists of 14 residues. CDR3 bases: TGTGCCAGCAGTTTAGGGCAGGGGGCCAGCGAGCAGTACGTC. The encoded protein is CASSLGQGASEQYV.

J is TRBJ1-5 and V is TRBV6-7; no clear D. TRBV6-7 is filed as an ORF, its function uncertain. The CDR3 totals 18 residues. Trimming took 6 bases from V and 0 from J, leaving 21 bases between them. CDR3 sequence (DNA): TGTGCCAGCAGACCTCAGGCAAGACCACCTAGTAGCAATCAGCCCCAGCATTTT. Protein product: CASRPQARPPSSNQPQHF.

The gene calls are TRBV6-8 and TRBJ2-1, with D possibly being TRBD1 or TRBD2 (6 bases each). CDR1 and CDR2 from the germline V gene are MNHGY and SAAAGT. Trimming cost V 3 bases and J 6 bases, with 24 bases left between them. CDR3 length: 18 residues. The CDR3 protein is CASSYLGVWGAIGNEQFF. DNA for the CDR3: TGTGCCAGCAGTTATCTTGGCGTCTGGGGGGCCATTGGCAATGAGCAGTTCTTC.

This clone has only one observation. The chain combines TRBV18 with TRBJ2-7, with 8 positions matching TRBD1. The CDR3 spans 21 residues. Germline CDR1 reads KGHSH; CDR2 reads LQKENI. With 4 bases clipped from V and 1 base from J, the junction kept 24 bases outside the gene matches. CDR3 loop: CASSLGTPEAQVRGRSYEQYV. The DNA of the CDR3 is TGTGCCAGCTCACTCGGGACTCCCGAAGCACAGGTCAGGGGGCGATCCTACGAGCAGTACGTC.

This chain uses TRBV10-2 with TRBJ1-1, with a weak D call TRBD1 (6 bases). V lost 3 bases, J lost 4 bases, and 12 bases lay in between. Looked up from germline, CDR1 is WSHSY and CDR2 is SAAADI. The CDR3 runs 14 residues. Written as DNA, the CDR3 is TGCGCCAGCAGTGAAACAGGGCCGGGCACTGAAGCTTTCTTT. This translates into CASSETGPGTEAFF.